The subject of this entry is one T cell receptor beta chain. These data are taken from a study of blood T cell repertoires in COVID-19. For the study at large: The United States, Italy and Spain were the sources of the acute and convalescent COVID-19 samples. Nucleic acid was either cDNA or gDNA, and it came from T cells, B-cell-depleted T cells, or PBMCs.

The CDR3 length is 13 residues. J lost 3 bases, V lost 6 bases, and 2 bases had no gene match. Germline-derived CDR1 and CDR2 are SEHNR and FQNEAQ (reference sequence). One Seattle source followed patients from active infection through their disease course. Authors' data handling: Nucleated cell counts were estimated from reference gene primer amplification. Produced via immunoSEQ multiplex PCR; TCRdb's table is partial and in-frame only. V and J calls and clone size are copied from that table; D and trimming were computed from the DNA. The sample includes 250,000 to 350,000 clones, about 81% of them seen just once.

The clonotype originates from a human donor with COVID-19, enrolled during active disease. The donor label of this sample is uncertain. The source material was peripheral blood. The J gene is TRBJ2-7, the V gene TRBV7-9; TRBD2 matches 10 bases. The CDR3 nucleotides read TGTGCCAGCAGGTCTAGCGGGGGCTACGAGCAGTACTTC. Translation: CASRSSGGYEQYF.